These 8 T cell receptor beta chains came from one sample sequenced in a study of blood T cell repertoires in COVID-19. Generated by immunoSEQ multiplex PCR, the TCRdb table keeps only in-frame clones and is missing some. Among around 220,000 clones listed, just over 85% were seen once. Sequenced sample: PBMCs or T cells enriched from blood (not recorded which). The receptors derive from a woman between 45 and 60 years old with acute COVID-19.

The V and J genes are TRBV29-1 and TRBJ1-2; D uncertain. Trimming took 7 bases from V and 7 from J, leaving 13 bases between them. The CDR3 has 11 amino acids. Germline V CDR1 and CDR2: SQVTM, ANQGSEA. CDR3 coding DNA: TGCAGCGGTGCCCAAGGAGGTGGCTACACCTTC. Its protein product is CSGAQGGGYTF.

The chain links TRBV7-9 to TRBJ2-7; D ambiguous. The V end lost 4 bases, the J end lost 3 bases, and 7 bases lay between the germline ends. The CDR3 extends over 12 amino acids. Looked up from germline, CDR1 is SEHNR and CDR2 is FQNEAQ (reference sequence). The CDR3 DNA is TGTGCCAGCAGCTCCAGTGACTACGAGCAGTACTTC. Protein product: CASSSSDYEQYF. Full variable domain (remainder filled in from reference TRBV7-9 and TRBJ2-7): DTGVSQNPRHKITKRGQNVTFRCDPISEHNRLYWYRQTLGQGPEFLTYFQNEAQLEKSRLLSDRFSAERPKGSFSTLEIQRTEQGDSAMYLCASSSSDYEQYFGPGTRLTVT.

The chain carries TRBV5-6 and TRBJ1-6, with 7 bases that match TRBD1. This CDR3 has 12 residues. Trimming removed 2 bases from V and 14 bases from J; junction bases left unmatched: 4. CDR1 is SGHDT and CDR2 is YYEEEE in the germline V gene. The CDR3 nucleotides are TGTGCCAGCAGCTTAGGGGGCATGACCCTCCACTTT. Translation: CASSLGGMTLHF. Full variable domain (outside the CDR3, taken from reference TRBV5-6 and TRBJ1-6): DAGVTQSPTHLIKTRGQQVTLRCSPKSGHDTVSWYQQALGQGPQFIFQYYEEEERQRGNFPDRFSGHQFPNYSSELNVNALLLGDSALYLCASSLGGMTLHFGNGTRLTVT.

V usage is TRBV4-2 and J usage is TRBJ2-5; 7 positions match TRBD1. V lost 4 bases to trimming and J lost 7 bases; unmatched junction nucleotides: 12. Germline CDR1 is LGHNA and CDR2 is YNFKEQ. The CDR3 is 15 residues long. The CDR3 loop is CASSPRGGEGGTQYF. CDR3 DNA sequence: TGTGCCAGCAGCCCAAGAGGGGGCGAAGGAGGGACCCAGTACTTC.

J is TRBJ2-7 and V is TRBV5-4; 10 nucleotides align to TRBD2. This CDR3 has 16 residues. V was clipped by 4 bases and J by 0 bases; unmatched bases: 7. Germline CDR1 and CDR2: SGHNT and YYREEE (reference sequence). The CDR3 sequence: CASSDRPSGSSYEQYF. In DNA form, the CDR3 reads TGTGCCAGCAGCGACAGGCCTAGCGGGAGCTCCTACGAGCAGTACTTC.

The chain recombines TRBV7-3 with TRBJ2-2; the match to TRBD2 covers 10 bases. Germline CDR1 reads SGHTA; CDR2 reads FQGTGA. This CDR3 is built from 16 residues. V lost 5 bases and J lost 4; bases outside the gene matches: 7. The chain's CDR3 is CASSPTSGTLTGELFF. CDR3 bases: TGTGCCAGCAGCCCAACTAGCGGGACCCTCACCGGGGAGCTGTTTTTT.

The chain combines TRBV5-1 with TRBJ2-3, with 11 bases that match TRBD2. Germline trimming cut 6 bases from V and 3 bases from J; bases unmatched to any gene: 6. The germline V gene encodes CDR1 SGHRS and CDR2 YFSETQ. The CDR3 has 15 amino acids. The CDR3 DNA sequence: TGCGCCAGCACCGCGACTAGCGGGAAAACAGATACGCAGTATTTT. This translates into CASTATSGKTDTQYF.

V is TRBV5-1 and J is TRBJ1-2, with 8 bases fitting TRBD1. This CDR3 contains 15 residues. After removal of 3 bases from V and 4 bases from J, the junction contained 8 bases not matched to a gene. Germline-derived CDR1 and CDR2 are SGHRS and YFSETQ. CDR3 bases: TGCGCCAGCAGCTCAATGGTGACAGGGGCCTATGGCTACACCTTC. Protein product: CASSSMVTGAYGYTF. Based on the CDR3 plus reference TRBV5-1 and TRBJ1-2, the full variable domain is KAGVTQTPRYLIKTRGQQVTLSCSPISGHRSVSWYQQTPGQGLQFLFEYFSETQRNKGNFPGRFSGRQFSNSRSEMNVSTLELGDSALYLCASSSMVTGAYGYTFGSGTRLTVV.